The entry below describes one T cell receptor (beta chain). Its antigen is not identified. CDR1 SGHNT and CDR2 YYREEE come from the germline V gene (reference sequence). V lost 0 bases and J lost 6, with 7 bases in between. The CDR3 covers 13 residues. Amplification from RNA transcripts yielded the TCR beta CDR3 regions. RT-PCR with HTBI primers came first, then second-round multiplex PCR. TCRdb fed the multiplex PCR reads into MiXCR, producing one record per CDR3 protein. The sample contains over 650,000 distinct CDR3 sequences, about 38% of which appear only once. The record originates from a study of Graves' ophthalmopathy and Graves' hyperthyroidism. General study results and limits: Most expanded clonotypes in thyroid above 0.001 frequency also showed up in blood.

The source material was peripheral blood. The rearrangement uses TRBV5-4 and TRBJ1-3; D remains unclear. The receptor's source is an adult man with Graves' ophthalmopathy. This CDR3 is CASSLGPANTIYF. The CDR3 bases are TGTGCCAGCAGCTTGGGTCCGGCAAACACCATATATTTT. Full variable domain (outside the CDR3, taken from reference TRBV5-4 and TRBJ1-3): ETGVTQSPTHLIKTRGQQVTLRCSSQSGHNTVSWYQQALGQGPQFIFQYYREEENGRGNFPPRFSGLQFPNYSSELNVNALELDDSALYLCASSLGPANTIYFGEGSWLTVV.